This TCR beta chain emerged from a study of cytomegalovirus exposure and HLA in healthy donors. General study results and limits: When a later analysis was performed, an Asian-associated ancestry cluster reportedly had fewer N-insertions than the roughly 670-donor mean.

This clone was counted a single time. Its antigen is currently unknown. PCR primers comprised 60 Vbeta and 13 Jbeta primers. Sequencing was performed with immunoSEQ multiplex PCR; in TCRdb, only in-frame clones are kept and a portion is missing. The sample carries fewer than 200,000 clones, 81% recorded once. Germline CDR1 is SGHDT and CDR2 is YYEEEE. V shed 2 bases, J shed 5 bases, and the junction held 8 bases outside the gene matches. The CDR3 spans 15 residues. The source of this sequence is a woman aged 30 to 39 in good health and CMV-seronegative. Sequencing was performed on PBMCs. The rearrangement joins TRBV5-6 to TRBJ1-2, with 8 positions matching TRBD1. The CDR3 sequence is CASSFEPGGNYGYTF. The CDR3 DNA sequence: TGTGCCAGCAGCTTCGAACCAGGGGGCAATTATGGCTACACCTTC. The variable domain in full, completed from reference TRBV5-6 and TRBJ1-2, reads DAGVTQSPTHLIKTRGQQVTLRCSPKSGHDTVSWYQQALGQGPQFIFQYYEEEERQRGNFPDRFSGHQFPNYSSELNVNALLLGDSALYLCASSFEPGGNYGYTFGSGTRLTVV.